A selection of T cell receptor beta chains follows, all from one sample in a study of shared clonotypes between healthy human individuals. The protocol was immunoSEQ multiplex PCR, while the TCRdb copy is restricted to in-frame clones and leaves out a portion. Of 330,000 or so clones listed, roughly 70% were seen once; the top ten hold roughly a tenth. Sequencing was performed on memory CD4+ T cells sorted from blood. Source of these receptors: a man aged 25 to 40 in good health. The CDR3 runs from the conserved cysteine through the conserved F or W.

TRBV5-1,CASSLDGGTVTEAFF
TRBV6-1,CASSATGGGTDTQYF
TRBV5-1,CASSLDGRTYNEQFF
TRBV2,CASSEEREFVTGELFF
TRBV27,CASSLSLAGDEQYF
TRBV7-2,CASSLYTSYEQYF
TRBV7-2,CASSPNLRGGYGYTF
TRBV28,CASSLLLEETQYF
TRBV11-2,CASSLDRIPGTEAFF
TRBV29-1,CSVDLGYEQYF
TRBV5-5,CASSLADRAGYTF
TRBV19,CASTKGTLGDTQYF
TRBV2,CASSASGRAEQFF
TRBV19,CASSRWDEQFF
TRBV19,CASSPSGSSYNEQFF
TRBV5-1,CASSQGSTNYGYTF
TRBV7-9,CASSPPGQNYGYTF
TRBV11-2,CASSSERGKLFF
TRBV5-1,CASSLGKTGELFF
TRBV9,CASSVGASGTGELFF
TRBV28,CASRLRDRGYEQYF
TRBV29-1,CSVEPGLAGGKSYEQYF
TRBV5-4,CASSAGELLTGELFF
TRBV5-6,CASSLGGGLPNTQYF
TRBV5-1,CASTTTGGVTEAFF
TRBV6-1,CASRGLAGDREQYF
TRBV7-8,CASSLDRVYGYTF
TRBV7-2,CASSVGGANVLTF
TRBV7-2,CASSRSREQFF
TRBV28,CASSYGEAVYGYTF
TRBV30,CAWSGQVPFTDTQYF
TRBV5-4,CASTLSFYGYTF
TRBV30,CAWTSPGLAQTQFF
TRBV28,CASSQGLAGGSNEQFF
TRBV7-9,CASSRQFSEAFF
TRBV10-3,CAISGGGPSSYNEQFF
TRBV7-2,CASSQWDLGYEQYF
TRBV7-2,CASSSRASGRTYEQYF